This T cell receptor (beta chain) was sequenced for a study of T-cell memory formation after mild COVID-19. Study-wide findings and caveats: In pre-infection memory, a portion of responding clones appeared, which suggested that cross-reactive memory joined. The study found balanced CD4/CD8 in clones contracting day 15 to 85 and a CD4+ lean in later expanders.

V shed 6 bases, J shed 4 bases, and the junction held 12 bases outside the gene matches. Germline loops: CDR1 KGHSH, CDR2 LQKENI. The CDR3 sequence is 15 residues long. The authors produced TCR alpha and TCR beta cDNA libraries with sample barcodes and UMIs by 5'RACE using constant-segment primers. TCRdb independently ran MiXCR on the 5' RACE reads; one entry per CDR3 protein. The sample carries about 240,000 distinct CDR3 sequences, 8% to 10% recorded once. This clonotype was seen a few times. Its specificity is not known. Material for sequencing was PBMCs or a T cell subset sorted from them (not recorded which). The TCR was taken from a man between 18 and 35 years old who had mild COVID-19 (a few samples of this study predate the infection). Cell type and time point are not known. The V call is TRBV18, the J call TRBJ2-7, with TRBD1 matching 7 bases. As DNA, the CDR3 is TGTGCCAGCTCCCAGCTTCCGGGACAGATTTACGAGCAGTACTTC. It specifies CASSQLPGQIYEQYF.